This is a list of T cell receptor beta chains from one sample in a study of T cells in Graves' hyperthyroidism and ophthalmopathy. TCRdb passed the multiplex PCR reads through MiXCR, listing each CDR3 protein once. Here the sample spans roughly 750,000 distinct CDR3 sequences, over 15% being singletons. The specimen sequenced was blood. The source is a man between 18 and 35 years old with Graves' hyperthyroidism. Both conserved end residues are part of each CDR3. Fields, in order: D gene, J gene, clone size, V gene, CDR3 DNA, CDR3 protein. The D gene is left open where the match is weak. The size of a clone is reported for some rows only, either as once, few or many, or as a class for expanded clones.

-,TRBJ1-1,many,TRBV7-2,TGTGCCAGCAGAAGCCGGATCAACCCGGGGGTCCCTGAAGCTTTCTTT,CASRSRINPGVPEAFF
-,TRBJ2-7,many,TRBV5-1,TGCGCCAGCAGCTTGGGGGCAGGGTCGACCTACGAGCAGTACTTC,CASSLGAGSTYEQYF
-,TRBJ2-2,many,TRBV12-3/TRBV12-4,TGTGCCAGCAGTTTAGCTGGGAAATTGTTGAACACCGGGGAGCTGTTTTTT,CASSLAGKLLNTGELFF
TRBD1,TRBJ2-2,-,TRBV3-1,TGTGCCAGCAGCCAAGGGGGCAGGGGGACCGGGGAGCTGTTTTTT,CASSQGGRGTGELFF
-,TRBJ2-7,many,TRBV4-1,TGTGCCAGCAGCCAAGATCCCGGGGGCTACGAGCAGTACTTC,CASSQDPGGYEQYF
TRBD2,TRBJ2-3,-,TRBV6-1,TGTGCCAGCCGACCAGTCGGGAGGGCAGCAGATACGCAGTATTTT,CASRPVGRAADTQYF
-,TRBJ2-2,-,TRBV12-3/TRBV12-4,TGTGCCAGCAGCTGGGTAGCGCCGAACACCGGGGAGCTGTTTTTT,CASSWVAPNTGELFF
-,TRBJ2-3,many,TRBV29-1,TGCAGCGTCGAGCCGGCACGGGCAGATACGCAGTATTTT,CSVEPARADTQYF
TRBD2,TRBJ2-1,-,TRBV19,TGTGCCAGTAGTATGAGACTAGCGGGAAGTCCTACACGGCAGTTCTTC,CASSMRLAGSPTRQFF
TRBD2,TRBJ2-1,many,TRBV12-3/TRBV12-4,TGTGCCAGCCACCGGGGAGGGAATGAGCAGTTCTTC,CASHRGGNEQFF
-,TRBJ1-6,many,TRBV28,TGTGCCAGCAGTCCACAGGGCCGGCATTCACCCCTCCACTTT,CASSPQGRHSPLHF
-,TRBJ2-2,few,TRBV12-3/TRBV12-4,TGTGCCAGCAGTCCTCGTACGAGGGCGAACACCGGGGAGCTGTTTTTT,CASSPRTRANTGELFF
TRBD1,TRBJ2-5,-,TRBV25-1,TGTGCCAGCAGTGAATCAGGGGGCCAAGAGACCCAGTACTTC,CASSESGGQETQYF
TRBD2,TRBJ2-5,many,TRBV7-3,TGTGCCAGCAGCTCAGTGGCGGGAGTGAGAGAGACCCAGTACTTC,CASSSVAGVRETQYF
TRBD2,TRBJ2-7,-,TRBV12-3/TRBV12-4,TGTGCCACCCCTCCGGGACGGGGGGACTACGAGCAGTACTTC,CATPPGRGDYEQYF
-,TRBJ2-5,few,TRBV9,TGTGCCAGCAGCCAGCAGTTTACCAGCGGGGAGACCCAGTACTTC,CASSQQFTSGETQYF
-,TRBJ2-3,many,TRBV12-3/TRBV12-4,TGTGCCAGCAGTTTATCGGGACGGAGCACAGATACGCAGTATTTT,CASSLSGRSTDTQYF